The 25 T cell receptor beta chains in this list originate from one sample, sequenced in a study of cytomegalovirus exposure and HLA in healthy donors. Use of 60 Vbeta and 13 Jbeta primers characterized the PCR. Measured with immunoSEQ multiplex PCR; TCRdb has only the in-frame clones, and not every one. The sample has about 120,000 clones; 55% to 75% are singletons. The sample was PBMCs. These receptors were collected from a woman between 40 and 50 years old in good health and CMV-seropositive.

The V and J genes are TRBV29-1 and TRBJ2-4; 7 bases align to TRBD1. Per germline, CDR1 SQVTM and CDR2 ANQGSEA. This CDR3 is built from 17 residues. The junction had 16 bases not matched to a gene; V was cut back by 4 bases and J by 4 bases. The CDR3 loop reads CSVVSITVTGKKNIQYF. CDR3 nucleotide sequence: TGCAGCGTTGTTTCTATCACGGTGACAGGGAAGAAAAACATTCAGTACTTC. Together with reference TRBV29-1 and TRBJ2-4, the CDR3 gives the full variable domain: SAVISQKPSRDICQRGTSLTIQCQVDSQVTMMFWYRQQPGQSLTLIATANQGSEATYESGFVIDKFPISRPNLTFSTLTVSNMSPEDSSIYLCSVVSITVTGKKNIQYFGAGTRLSVL.

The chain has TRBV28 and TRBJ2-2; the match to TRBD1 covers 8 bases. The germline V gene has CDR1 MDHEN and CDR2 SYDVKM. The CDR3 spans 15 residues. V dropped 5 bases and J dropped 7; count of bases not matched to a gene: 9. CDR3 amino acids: CASSPDRAVDGELFF. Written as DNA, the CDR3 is TGTGCCAGCAGTCCGGACAGGGCGGTGGACGGGGAGCTGTTTTTT. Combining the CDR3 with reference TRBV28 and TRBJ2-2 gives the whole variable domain DVKVTQSSRYLVKRTGEKVFLECVQDMDHENMFWYRQDPGLGLRLIYFSYDVKMKEKGDIPEGYSVSREKKERFSLILESASTNQTSMYLCASSPDRAVDGELFFGEGSRLTVL.

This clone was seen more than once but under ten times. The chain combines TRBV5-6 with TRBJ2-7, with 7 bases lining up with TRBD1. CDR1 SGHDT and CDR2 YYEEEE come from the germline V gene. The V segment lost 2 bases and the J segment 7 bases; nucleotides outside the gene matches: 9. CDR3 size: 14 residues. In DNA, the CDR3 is TGTGCCAGCAGCTTTACCGGGACAGCGATGGAGCAGTACTTC. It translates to CASSFTGTAMEQYF.

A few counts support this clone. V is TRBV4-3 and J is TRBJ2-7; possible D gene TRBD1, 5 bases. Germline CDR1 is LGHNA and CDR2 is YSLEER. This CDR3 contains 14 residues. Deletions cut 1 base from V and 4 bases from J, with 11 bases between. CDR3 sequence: CASSQGHQGYEQYF. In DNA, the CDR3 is TGCGCCAGCAGCCAAGGCCACCAGGGTTACGAGCAGTACTTC.

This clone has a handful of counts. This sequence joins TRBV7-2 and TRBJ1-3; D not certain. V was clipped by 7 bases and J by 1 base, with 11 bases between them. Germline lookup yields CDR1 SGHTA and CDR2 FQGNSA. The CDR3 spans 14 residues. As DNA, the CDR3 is TGTGCCAGCACCCCGGGGTTATCTGGAAACACCATATATTTT. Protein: CASTPGLSGNTIYF.

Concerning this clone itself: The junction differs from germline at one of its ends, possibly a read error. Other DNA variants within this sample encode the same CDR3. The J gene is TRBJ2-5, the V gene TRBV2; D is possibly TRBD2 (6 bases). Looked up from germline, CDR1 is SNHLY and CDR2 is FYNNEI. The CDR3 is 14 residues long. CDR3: CASNRETRQETQYF. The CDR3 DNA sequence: TGCGCCAGCAACAGAGAGACTAGACAAGAGACCCAGTACTTC.

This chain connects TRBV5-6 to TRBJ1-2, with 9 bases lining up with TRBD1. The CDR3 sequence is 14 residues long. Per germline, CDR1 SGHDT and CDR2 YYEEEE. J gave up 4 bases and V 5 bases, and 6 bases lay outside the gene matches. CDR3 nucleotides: TGTGCCAGCAGTCGCGGGACAGGGACCTATGGCTACACCTTC. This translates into CASSRGTGTYGYTF.

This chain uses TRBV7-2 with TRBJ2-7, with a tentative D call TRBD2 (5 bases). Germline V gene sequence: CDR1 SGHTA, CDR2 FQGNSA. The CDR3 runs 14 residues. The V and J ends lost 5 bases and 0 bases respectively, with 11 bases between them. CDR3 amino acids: CASSPGGFSYEQYF. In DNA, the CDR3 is TGTGCCAGCAGCCCCGGAGGCTTCTCCTACGAGCAGTACTTC.

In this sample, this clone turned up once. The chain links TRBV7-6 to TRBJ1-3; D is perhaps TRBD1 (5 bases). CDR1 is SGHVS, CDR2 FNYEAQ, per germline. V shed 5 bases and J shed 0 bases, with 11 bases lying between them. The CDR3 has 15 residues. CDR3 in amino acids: CASSPQGSSGNTIYF. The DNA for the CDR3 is TGTGCCAGCAGCCCGCAGGGTTCCTCTGGAAACACCATATATTTT.

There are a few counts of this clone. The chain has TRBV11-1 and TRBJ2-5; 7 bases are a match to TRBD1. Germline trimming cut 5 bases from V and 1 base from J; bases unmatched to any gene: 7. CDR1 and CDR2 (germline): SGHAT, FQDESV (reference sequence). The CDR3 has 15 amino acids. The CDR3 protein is CASSPLTGSQETQYF. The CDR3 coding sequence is TGTGCCAGCAGCCCACTGACAGGGAGCCAAGAGACCCAGTACTTC.

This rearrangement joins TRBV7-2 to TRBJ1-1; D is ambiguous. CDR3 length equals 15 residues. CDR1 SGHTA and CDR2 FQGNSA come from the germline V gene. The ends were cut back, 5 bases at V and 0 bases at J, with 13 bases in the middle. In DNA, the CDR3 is TGTGCCAGCAGCCCCATCTTGGGCATGAACACTGAAGCTTTCTTT. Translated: CASSPILGMNTEAFF.

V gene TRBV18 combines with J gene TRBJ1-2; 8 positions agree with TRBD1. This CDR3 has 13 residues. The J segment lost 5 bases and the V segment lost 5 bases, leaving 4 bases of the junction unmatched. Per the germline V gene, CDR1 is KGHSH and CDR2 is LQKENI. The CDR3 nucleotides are TGTGCCAGCTCAGTGGGACAGGAGTATGGCTACACCTTC. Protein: CASSVGQEYGYTF. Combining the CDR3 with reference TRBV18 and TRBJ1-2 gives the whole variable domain NAGVMQNPRHLVRRRGQEARLRCSPMKGHSHVYWYRQLPEEGLKFMVYLQKENIIDESGMPKERFSAEFPKEGPSILRIQQVVRGDSAAYFCASSVGQEYGYTFGSGTRLTVV.

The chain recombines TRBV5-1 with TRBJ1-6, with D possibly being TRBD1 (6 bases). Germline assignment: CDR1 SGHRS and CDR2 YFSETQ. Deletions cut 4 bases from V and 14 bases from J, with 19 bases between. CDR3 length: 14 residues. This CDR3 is CASSPRQATVALHF. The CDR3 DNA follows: TGCGCCAGCAGCCCACGACAGGCGACTGTGGCCCTCCACTTT.

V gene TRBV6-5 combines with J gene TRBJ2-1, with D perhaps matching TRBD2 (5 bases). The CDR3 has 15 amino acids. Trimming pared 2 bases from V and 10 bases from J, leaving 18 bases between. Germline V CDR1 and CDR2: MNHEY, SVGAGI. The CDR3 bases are TGTGCCAGCAGTTACCTGGGTTATGGCCGAGGGGAGCAGTTCTTC. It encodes CASSYLGYGRGEQFF.

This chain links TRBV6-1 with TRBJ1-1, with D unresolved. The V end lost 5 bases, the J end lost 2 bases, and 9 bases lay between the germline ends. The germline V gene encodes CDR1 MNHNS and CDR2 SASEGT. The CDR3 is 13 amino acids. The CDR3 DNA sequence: TGTGCCAGCAGTTTTTCGGTAAACACTGAAGCTTTCTTT. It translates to CASSFSVNTEAFF.

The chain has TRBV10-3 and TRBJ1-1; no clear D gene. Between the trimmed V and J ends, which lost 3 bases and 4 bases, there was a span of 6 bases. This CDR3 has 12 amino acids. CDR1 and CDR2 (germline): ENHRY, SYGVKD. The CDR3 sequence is CAISDGSTEAFF. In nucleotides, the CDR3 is TGTGCCATCAGTGACGGTTCCACTGAAGCTTTCTTT.

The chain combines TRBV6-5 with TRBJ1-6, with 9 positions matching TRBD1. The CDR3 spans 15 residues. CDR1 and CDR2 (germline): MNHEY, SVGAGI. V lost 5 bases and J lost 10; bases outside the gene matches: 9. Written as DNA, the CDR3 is TGTGCCAGCAGTCCAACCGGGACAGGGCGCTCACCCCTCCACTTT. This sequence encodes CASSPTGTGRSPLHF.

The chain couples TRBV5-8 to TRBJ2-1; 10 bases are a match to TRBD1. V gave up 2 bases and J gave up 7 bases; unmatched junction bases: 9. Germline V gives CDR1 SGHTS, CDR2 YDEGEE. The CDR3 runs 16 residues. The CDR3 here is CASSFWSGQGSNEQFF. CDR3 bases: TGTGCCAGCAGCTTCTGGTCGGGACAGGGGTCGAATGAGCAGTTCTTC.

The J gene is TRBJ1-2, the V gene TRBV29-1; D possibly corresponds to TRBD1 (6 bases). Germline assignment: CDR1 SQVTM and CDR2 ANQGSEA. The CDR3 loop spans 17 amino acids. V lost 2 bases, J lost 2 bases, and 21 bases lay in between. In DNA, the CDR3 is TGCAGCGTTGAATTCCGTGGGAAGGACAGAGGCAACTATGGCTACACCTTC. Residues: CSVEFRGKDRGNYGYTF.

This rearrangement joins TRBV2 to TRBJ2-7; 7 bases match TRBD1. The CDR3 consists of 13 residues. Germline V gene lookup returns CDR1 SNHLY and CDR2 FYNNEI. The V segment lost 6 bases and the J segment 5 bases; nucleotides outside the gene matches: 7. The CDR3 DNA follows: TGTGCCAGCAGGGGGAGACAGGGACACGAGCAGTACTTC. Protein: CASRGRQGHEQYF.

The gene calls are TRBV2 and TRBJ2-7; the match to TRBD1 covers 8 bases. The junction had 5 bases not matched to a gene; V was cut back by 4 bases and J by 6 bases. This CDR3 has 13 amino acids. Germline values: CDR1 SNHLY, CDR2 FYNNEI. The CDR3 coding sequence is TGTGCCAGCAGTGTGGACAGGGCTTTCGAGCAGTACTTC. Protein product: CASSVDRAFEQYF.

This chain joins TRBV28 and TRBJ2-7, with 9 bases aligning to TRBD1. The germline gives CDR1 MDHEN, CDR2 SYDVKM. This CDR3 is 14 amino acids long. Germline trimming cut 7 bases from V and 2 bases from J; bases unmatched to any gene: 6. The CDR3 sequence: CASTSGQGPYEQYF. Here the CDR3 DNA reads TGTGCCAGCACCTCCGGACAGGGGCCCTACGAGCAGTACTTC.

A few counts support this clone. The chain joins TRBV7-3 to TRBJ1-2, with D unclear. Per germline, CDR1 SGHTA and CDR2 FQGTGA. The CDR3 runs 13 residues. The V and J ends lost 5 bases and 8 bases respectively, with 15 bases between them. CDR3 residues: CASSLAEREGYTF. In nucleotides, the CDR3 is TGTGCCAGCAGCCTTGCCGAGCGGGAGGGCTACACCTTC.

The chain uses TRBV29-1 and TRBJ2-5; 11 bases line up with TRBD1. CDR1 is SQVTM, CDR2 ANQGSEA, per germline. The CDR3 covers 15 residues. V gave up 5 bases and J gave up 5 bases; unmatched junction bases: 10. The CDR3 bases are TGCAGCGTTAGGACAGGGGGCTCTCCGGGGGAGACCCAGTACTTC. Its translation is CSVRTGGSPGETQYF.

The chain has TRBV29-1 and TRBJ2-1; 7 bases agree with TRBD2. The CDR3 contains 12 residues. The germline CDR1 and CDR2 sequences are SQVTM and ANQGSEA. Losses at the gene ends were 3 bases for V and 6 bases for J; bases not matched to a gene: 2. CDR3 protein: CSVETSPNEQFF. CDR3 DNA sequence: TGCAGCGTTGAGACTAGCCCCAATGAGCAGTTCTTC.